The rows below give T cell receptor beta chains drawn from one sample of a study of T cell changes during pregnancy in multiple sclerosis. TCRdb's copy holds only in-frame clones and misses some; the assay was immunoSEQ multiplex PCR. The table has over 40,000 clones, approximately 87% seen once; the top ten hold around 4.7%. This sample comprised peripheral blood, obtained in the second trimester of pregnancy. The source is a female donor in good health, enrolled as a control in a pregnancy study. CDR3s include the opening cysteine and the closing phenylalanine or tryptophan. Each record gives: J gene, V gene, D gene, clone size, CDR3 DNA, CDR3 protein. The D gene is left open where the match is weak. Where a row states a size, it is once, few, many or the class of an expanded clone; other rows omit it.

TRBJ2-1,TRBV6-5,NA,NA,TGTGCCAGCAGACTAACTAGCCTCAATGAGCAGTTCTTC,CASRLTSLNEQFF
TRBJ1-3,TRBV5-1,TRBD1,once,TGCGCCAGCAGCAAGGGGACAGGCCCTGGAAACACCATATATTTT,CASSKGTGPGNTIYF
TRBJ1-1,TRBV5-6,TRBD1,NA,TGTGCCAGCAGCTTAGGGGACAGGAGGAACACTGAAGCTTTCTTT,CASSLGDRRNTEAFF
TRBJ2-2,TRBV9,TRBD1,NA,TGTGCCAGCAGCGTCGGGACAGGGGGGATGACCGGGGAGCTGTTTTTT,CASSVGTGGMTGELFF
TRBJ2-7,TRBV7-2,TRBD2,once,TGTGCCAGCAGCCCTAGCCGGACTAGCGCCCACGAGCAGTACTTC,CASSPSRTSAHEQYF
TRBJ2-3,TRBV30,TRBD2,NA,TGTGCCTGGAGTAGTCTAGCGGGGGGGCCGGGTACGCAGTATTTT,CAWSSLAGGPGTQYF
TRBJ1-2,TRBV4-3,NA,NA,TGCGCCAGCAGCCAAGACAGTTTCGAGCGGCGTGGCTACACCTTC,CASSQDSFERRGYTF
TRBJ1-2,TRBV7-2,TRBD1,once,TGTGCCAGCAGCTCATCTTCCGGGACAGGGGGCCTGAACACCTTC,CASSSSSGTGGLNTF
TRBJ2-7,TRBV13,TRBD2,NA,TGTGCCAGCAGCACGCGAGCCGGGACTAGCTACGAGCAGTACTTC,CASSTRAGTSYEQYF
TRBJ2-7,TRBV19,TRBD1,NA,TGTGCCAGCAGTCCGGGACAGGGAACAAGCGAGCAGTACTTC,CASSPGQGTSEQYF
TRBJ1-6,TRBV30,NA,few,TGTGCCTGGAGTGATTACGGGAGTTCACCCCTCCACTTT,CAWSDYGSSPLHF
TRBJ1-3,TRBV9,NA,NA,TGTGCCAGCAGCCCCGGAGGGGACGGAAACACCATATATTTT,CASSPGGDGNTIYF
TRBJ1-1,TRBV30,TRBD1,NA,TGTGCCTGGAGGGATACACAGGGGGTGAACACTGAAGCTTTCTTT,CAWRDTQGVNTEAFF
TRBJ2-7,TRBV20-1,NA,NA,TGCAGTGCCCCAGGCCACGAGCAGTACTTC,CSAPGHEQYF
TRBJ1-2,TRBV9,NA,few,TGTGCCAGCAGCGAGGGGGATGACTATGGCTACACCTTC,CASSEGDDYGYTF
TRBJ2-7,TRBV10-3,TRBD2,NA,TGTGCCATCAGTGAGCCGGGACTAGGGGGAAGTAGGTACGAGCAGTACTTC,CAISEPGLGGSRYEQYF
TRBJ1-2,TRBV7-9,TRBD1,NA,TGTGCCAGCAGCCAGGACAGGGTGTATGGCTACACCTTC,CASSQDRVYGYTF
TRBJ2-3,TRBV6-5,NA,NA,TGTGCCAGCAGTTCGTGGACAGGCGGGAAAGATACGCAGTATTTT,CASSSWTGGKDTQYF
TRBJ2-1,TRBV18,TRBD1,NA,TGTGCCAGCTCACCGACAGGGAGCTCCTACAATGAGCAGTTCTTC,CASSPTGSSYNEQFF